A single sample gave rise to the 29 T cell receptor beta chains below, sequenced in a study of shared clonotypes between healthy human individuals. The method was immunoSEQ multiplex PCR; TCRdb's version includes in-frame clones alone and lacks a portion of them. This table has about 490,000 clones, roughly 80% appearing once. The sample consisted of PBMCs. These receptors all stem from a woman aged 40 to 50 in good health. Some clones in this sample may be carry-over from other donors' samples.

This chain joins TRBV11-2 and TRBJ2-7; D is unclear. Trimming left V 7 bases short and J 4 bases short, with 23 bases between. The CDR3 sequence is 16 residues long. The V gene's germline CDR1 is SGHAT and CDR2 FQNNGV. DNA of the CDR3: TGTGCCAGCACCCTCCAGTGGGCAGGCTCCTTATACGAGCAGTACTTC. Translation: CASTLQWAGSLYEQYF.

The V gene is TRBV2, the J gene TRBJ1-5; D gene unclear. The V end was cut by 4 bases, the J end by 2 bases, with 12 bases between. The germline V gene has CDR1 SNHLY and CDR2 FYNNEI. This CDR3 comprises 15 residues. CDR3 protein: CASSVAPWGNQPQHF. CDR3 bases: TGTGCCAGCAGTGTTGCCCCCTGGGGCAATCAGCCCCAGCATTTT.

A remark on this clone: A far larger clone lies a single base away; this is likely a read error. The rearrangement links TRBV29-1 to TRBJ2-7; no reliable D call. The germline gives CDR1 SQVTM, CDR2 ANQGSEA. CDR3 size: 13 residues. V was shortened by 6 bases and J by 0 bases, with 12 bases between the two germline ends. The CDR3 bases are TGCAGCGTGGCCACATGGGGCTCCTACGAGCAGTACTTC. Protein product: CSVATWGSYEQYF.

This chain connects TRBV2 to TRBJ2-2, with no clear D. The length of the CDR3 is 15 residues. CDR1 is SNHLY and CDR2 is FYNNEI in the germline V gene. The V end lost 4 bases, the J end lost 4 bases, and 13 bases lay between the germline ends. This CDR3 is CASSGVRRSTGELFF. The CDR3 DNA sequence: TGTGCCAGCAGTGGTGTACGCCGTTCCACCGGGGAGCTGTTTTTT.

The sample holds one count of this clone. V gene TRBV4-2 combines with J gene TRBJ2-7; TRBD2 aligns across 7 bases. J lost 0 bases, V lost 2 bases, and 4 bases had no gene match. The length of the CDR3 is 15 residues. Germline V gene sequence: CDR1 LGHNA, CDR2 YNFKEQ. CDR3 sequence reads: CASSQPGGRSYEQYF. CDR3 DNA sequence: TGTGCCAGCAGCCAACCGGGAGGTCGCTCCTACGAGCAGTACTTC.

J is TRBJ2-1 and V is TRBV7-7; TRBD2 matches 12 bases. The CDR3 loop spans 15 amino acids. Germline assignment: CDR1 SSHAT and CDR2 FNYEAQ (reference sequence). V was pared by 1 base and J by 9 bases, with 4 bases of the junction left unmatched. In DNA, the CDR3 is TGTGCCAGCAGCTTAGGACTAGCGGGAGTTAGTGAGCAGTTCTTC. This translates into CASSLGLAGVSEQFF.

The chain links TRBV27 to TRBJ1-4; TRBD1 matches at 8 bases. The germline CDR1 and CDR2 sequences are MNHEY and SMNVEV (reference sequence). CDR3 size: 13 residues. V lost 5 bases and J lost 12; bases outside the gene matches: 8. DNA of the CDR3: TGTGCCAGCAGTAGACTCGGACAGGGAGAACTGTTTTTT. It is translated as CASSRLGQGELFF.

The CDR3 DNA sequence: TGTGCCAGCAGTTACGTGGGATCTGGAAACACCATATATTTT. Its protein product is CASSYVGSGNTIYF. V is TRBV6-5 and J is TRBJ1-3, with D unclear. This CDR3 has 14 amino acids. The V end lost 2 bases, the J end lost 1 base, and 6 bases lay between the germline ends. CDR1 MNHEY and CDR2 SVGAGI come from the germline V gene.

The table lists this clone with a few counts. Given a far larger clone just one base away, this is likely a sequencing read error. The CDR3 protein is CASSGLAGADSQYF. CDR3 in DNA: TGTGCCAGCAGTGGACTAGCGGGAGCAGATTCGCAGTATTTT. The chain couples TRBV6-1 to TRBJ2-3, with 12 nucleotides matching TRBD2. The germline V gene has CDR1 MNHNS and CDR2 SASEGT. The CDR3 has 14 amino acids.

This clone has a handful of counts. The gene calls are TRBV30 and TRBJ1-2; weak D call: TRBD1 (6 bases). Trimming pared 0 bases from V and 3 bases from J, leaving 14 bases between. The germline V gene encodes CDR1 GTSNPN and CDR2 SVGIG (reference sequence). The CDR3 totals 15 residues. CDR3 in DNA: TGTGCCTGGAGTGTAACACAGGGCCGGTACTATGGCTACACCTTC. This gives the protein CAWSVTQGRYYGYTF. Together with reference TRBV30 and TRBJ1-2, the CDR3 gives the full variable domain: SQTIHQWPATLVQPVGSPLSLECTVEGTSNPNLYWYRQAAGRGLQLLFYSVGIGQISSEVPQNLSASRPQDRQFILSSKKLLLSDSGFYLCAWSVTQGRYYGYTFGSGTRLTVV.

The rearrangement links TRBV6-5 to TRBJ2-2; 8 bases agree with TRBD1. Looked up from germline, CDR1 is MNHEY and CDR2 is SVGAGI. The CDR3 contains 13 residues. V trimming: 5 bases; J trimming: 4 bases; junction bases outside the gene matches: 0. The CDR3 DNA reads TGTGCCAGCAGTCAGGGGGCCACCGGGGAGCTGTTTTTT. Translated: CASSQGATGELFF.

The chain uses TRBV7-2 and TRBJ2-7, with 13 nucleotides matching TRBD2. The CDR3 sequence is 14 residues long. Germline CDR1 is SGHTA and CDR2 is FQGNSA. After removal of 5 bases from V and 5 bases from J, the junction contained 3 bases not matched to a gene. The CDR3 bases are TGTGCCAGCAGCGTGGGACTAGCGGGAAACGAGCAGTACTTC. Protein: CASSVGLAGNEQYF. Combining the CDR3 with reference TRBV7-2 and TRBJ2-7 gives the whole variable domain GAGVSQSPSNKVTEKGKDVELRCDPISGHTALYWYRQSLGQGLEFLIYFQGNSAPDKSGLPSDRFSAERTGGSVSTLTIQRTQQEDSAVYLCASSVGLAGNEQYFGPGTRLTVT.

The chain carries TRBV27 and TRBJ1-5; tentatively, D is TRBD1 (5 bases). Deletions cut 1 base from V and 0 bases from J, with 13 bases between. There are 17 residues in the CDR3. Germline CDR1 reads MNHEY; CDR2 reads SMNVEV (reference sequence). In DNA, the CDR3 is TGTGCCAGCAGTTTATGGGGGGGACGGAATAGCAATCAGCCCCAGCATTTT. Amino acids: CASSLWGGRNSNQPQHF.

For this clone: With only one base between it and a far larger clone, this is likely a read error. The CDR3 DNA follows: TGTGCCACCAGCAGGGGGTACACTGAAGCTCTCTTT. Encoded protein: CATSRGYTEALF. The chain joins TRBV15 to TRBJ1-1; no clear D. This CDR3 is 12 amino acids long. Germline CDR1 and CDR2: LNHNV and YYDKDF (reference sequence).

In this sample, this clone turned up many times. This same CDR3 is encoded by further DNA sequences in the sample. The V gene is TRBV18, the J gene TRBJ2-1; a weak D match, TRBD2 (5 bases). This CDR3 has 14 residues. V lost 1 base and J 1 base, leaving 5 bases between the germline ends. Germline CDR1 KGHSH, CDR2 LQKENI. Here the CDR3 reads CASSPQRSYNEQFF. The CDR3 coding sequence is TGTGCCAGCTCACCACAGCGGTCCTACAATGAGCAGTTCTTC.

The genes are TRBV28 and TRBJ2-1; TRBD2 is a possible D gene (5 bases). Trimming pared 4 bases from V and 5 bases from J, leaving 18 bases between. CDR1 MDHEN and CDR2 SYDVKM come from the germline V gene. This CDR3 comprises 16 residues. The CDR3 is CASSSGGADDNNEQFF. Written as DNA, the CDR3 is TGTGCCAGCAGTTCCGGCGGAGCGGACGACAACAATGAGCAGTTCTTC.

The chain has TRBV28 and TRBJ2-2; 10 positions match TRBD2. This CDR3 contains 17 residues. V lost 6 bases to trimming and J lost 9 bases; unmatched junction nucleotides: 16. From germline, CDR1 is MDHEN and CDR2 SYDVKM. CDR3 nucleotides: TGTGCCAGCAGCCTCAGGACTAGCGGTACCGTCGGGCGGGAGCTGTTTTTT. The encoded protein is CASSLRTSGTVGRELFF.

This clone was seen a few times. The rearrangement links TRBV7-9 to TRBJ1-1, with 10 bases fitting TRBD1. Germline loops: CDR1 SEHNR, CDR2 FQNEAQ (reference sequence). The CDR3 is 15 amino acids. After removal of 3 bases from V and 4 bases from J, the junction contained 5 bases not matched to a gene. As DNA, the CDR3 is TGTGCCAGCAGCTTGACAGGGGGCAGGAGCACTGAAGCTTTCTTT. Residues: CASSLTGGRSTEAFF.

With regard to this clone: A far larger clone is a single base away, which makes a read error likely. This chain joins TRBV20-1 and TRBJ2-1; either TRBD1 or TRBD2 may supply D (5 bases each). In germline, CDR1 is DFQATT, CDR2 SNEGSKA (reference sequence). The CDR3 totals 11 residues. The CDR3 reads CSAQGRGEQFF. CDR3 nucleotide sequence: TGCAGCGCTCAGGGACGGGGTGAGCAGTTCTTC.

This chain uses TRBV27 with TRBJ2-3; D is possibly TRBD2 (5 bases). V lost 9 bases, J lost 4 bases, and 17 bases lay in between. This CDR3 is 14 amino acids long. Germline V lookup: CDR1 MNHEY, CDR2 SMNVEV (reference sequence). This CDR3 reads CASWTPPWADTQYF. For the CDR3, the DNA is TGTGCCAGTTGGACTCCCCCGTGGGCAGATACGCAGTATTTT.

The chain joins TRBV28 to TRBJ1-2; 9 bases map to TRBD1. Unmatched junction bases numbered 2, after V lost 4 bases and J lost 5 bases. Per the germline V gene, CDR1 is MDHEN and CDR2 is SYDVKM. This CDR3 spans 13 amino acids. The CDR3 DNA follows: TGTGCCAGCAGTTGGGGACAGGGTTATGGCTACACCTTC. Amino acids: CASSWGQGYGYTF.

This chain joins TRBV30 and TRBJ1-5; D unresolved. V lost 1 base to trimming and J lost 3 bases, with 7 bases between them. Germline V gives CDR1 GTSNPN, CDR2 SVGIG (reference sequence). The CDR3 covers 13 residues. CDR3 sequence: CAWSASNNQPQHF. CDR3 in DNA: TGTGCCTGGAGTGCCTCGAACAATCAGCCCCAGCATTTT.

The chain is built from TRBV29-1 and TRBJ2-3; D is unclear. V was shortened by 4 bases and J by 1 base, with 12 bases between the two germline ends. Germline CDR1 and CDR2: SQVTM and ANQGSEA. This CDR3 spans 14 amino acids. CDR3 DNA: TGCAGCGTTGCATCCTATTGGGGCACAGATACGCAGTATTTT. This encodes CSVASYWGTDTQYF.

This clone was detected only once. The CDR3 sequence is CASSEYELAGETQYF. Written as DNA, the CDR3 is TGTGCCAGCAGTGAATACGAACTAGCGGGAGAGACCCAGTACTTC. The chain has TRBV2 and TRBJ2-5, with 9 positions matching TRBD2. Germline lookup yields CDR1 SNHLY and CDR2 FYNNEI. With 2 bases clipped from V and 4 bases from J, the junction kept 5 bases outside the gene matches. The CDR3 has 15 amino acids.

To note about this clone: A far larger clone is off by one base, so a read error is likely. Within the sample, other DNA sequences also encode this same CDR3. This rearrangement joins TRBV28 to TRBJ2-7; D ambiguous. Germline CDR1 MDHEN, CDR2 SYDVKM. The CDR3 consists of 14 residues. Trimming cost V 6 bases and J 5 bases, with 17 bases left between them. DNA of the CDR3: TGTGCCAGCAGCCGGCCCGGTATAATCCACGAGCAGTACTTC. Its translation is CASSRPGIIHEQYF.

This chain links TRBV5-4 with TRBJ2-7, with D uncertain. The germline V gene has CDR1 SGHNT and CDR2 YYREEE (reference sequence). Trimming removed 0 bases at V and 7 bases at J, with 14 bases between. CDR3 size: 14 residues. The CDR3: CASSLVGSGREQYF. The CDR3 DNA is TGTGCCAGCAGCTTGGTGGGCTCAGGTCGTGAGCAGTACTTC. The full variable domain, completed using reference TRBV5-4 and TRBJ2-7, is ETGVTQSPTHLIKTRGQQVTLRCSSQSGHNTVSWYQQALGQGPQFIFQYYREEENGRGNFPPRFSGLQFPNYSSELNVNALELDDSALYLCASSLVGSGREQYFGPGTRLTVT.

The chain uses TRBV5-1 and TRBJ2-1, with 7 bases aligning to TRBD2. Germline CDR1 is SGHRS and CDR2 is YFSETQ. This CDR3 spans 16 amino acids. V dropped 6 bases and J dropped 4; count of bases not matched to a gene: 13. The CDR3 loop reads CASKLGPSGAYNEQFF. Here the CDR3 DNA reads TGCGCCAGCAAGCTTGGCCCCAGCGGGGCATACAATGAGCAGTTCTTC.

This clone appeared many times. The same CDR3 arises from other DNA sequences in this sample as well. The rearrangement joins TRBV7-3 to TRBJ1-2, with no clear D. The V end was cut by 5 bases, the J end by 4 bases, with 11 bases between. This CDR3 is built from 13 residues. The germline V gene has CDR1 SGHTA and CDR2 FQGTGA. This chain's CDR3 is CASSPGPTYGYTF. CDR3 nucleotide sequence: TGTGCCAGCAGCCCTGGTCCCACCTATGGCTACACCTTC.

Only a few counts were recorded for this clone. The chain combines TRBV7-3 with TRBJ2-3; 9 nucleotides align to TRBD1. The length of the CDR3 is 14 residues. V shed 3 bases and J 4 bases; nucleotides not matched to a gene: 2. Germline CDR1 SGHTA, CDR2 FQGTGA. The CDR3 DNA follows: TGTGCCAGCAGCTTGGGACAGGGATCAGATACGCAGTATTTT. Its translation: CASSLGQGSDTQYF.